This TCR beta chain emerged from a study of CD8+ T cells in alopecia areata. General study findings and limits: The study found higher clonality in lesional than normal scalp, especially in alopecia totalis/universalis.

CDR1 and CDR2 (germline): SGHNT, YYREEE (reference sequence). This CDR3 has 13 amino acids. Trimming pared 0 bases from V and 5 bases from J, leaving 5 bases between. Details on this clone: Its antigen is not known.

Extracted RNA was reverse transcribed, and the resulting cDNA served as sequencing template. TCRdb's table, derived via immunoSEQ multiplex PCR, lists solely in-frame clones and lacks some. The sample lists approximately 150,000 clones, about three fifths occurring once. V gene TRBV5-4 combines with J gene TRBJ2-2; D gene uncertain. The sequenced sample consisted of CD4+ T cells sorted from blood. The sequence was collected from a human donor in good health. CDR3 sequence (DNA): TGTGCCAGCAGCTTGGACGGAACCGGGGAGCTGTTTTTT. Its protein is CASSLDGTGELFF. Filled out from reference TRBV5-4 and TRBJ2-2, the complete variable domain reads ETGVTQSPTHLIKTRGQQVTLRCSSQSGHNTVSWYQQALGQGPQFIFQYYREEENGRGNFPPRFSGLQFPNYSSELNVNALELDDSALYLCASSLDGTGELFFGEGSRLTVL.